The source of this T cell receptor (beta chain) is a study of cytomegalovirus exposure and HLA in healthy donors. Study-wide findings and caveats: In a later analysis, HLA-associated beta chains showed higher expansion and lower generation probabilities than comparable chains. There were several of the most significant clusters that appeared linked to common viral pathogens in a later analysis. Cytomegalovirus status was reportedly diagnosed by the classifier with high specificity and sensitivity.

To note about this clone: Its antigen is as yet unknown.

13 Jbeta primers and 60 Vbeta primers were used for the PCR. Libraries were prepared by immunoSEQ multiplex PCR; TCRdb keeps only in-frame clonotypes and omits some of them. The sample consists of 150,000 to 200,000 clones, over 60% of them appearing once. The sequenced material came from PBMCs. The TCR comes from a woman aged 40 to 55 in good health and CMV-seronegative.

The DNA for the CDR3 is TGTGCCAGCAGCTTAAGGGGCGGCCACGGCTCCTACAATGAGCAGTTCTTC. Translation gives CASSLRGGHGSYNEQFF. The chain is built from TRBV7-6 and TRBJ2-1, with D tentatively TRBD1 (5 bases). The ends were cut back, 2 bases at V and 0 bases at J, with 14 bases in the middle. The CDR3 runs to 17 residues. CDR1 and CDR2 from the germline V gene are SGHVS and FNYEAQ.